Detailed here is one T cell receptor beta chain. Its target is not known. The record originates from a study of CD8+ T cells in alopecia areata. General study points: Among the top 100, expanded CD8+ clones, as well as scalp clonality, were significantly decreased by tofacitinib.

The CDR3 sequence is 15 residues long. CDR1 and CDR2 (germline): SNHLY, FYNNEI. J gave up 3 bases and V 6 bases, and 3 bases lay outside the gene matches. The sequencing template was cDNA reverse transcribed from extracted RNA. Produced via immunoSEQ multiplex PCR; TCRdb's table is partial and in-frame only. The sample contains some 58,000 clones, 46% of which appear only once. The treatment here: oral pan-JAK inhibitor, 5-10 mg twice daily. This TCR was sampled from a human donor with alopecia areata. This sequence joins TRBV2 and TRBJ2-1; 12 bases agree with TRBD2. The input for sequencing was CD8+ T cells sorted from blood, taken at roughly week 36, from a patient treated with tofacitinib. The CDR3 here is CASSWTSGVYNEQFF. The CDR3 DNA reads TGTGCCAGCAGCTGGACTAGCGGGGTCTACAATGAGCAGTTCTTC. The full variable domain, rest sourced from reference TRBV2 and TRBJ2-1, is EPEVTQTPSHQVTQMGQEVILRCVPISNHLYFYWYRQILGQKVEFLVSFYNNEISEKSEIFDDQFSVERPDGSNFTLKIRSTKLEDSAMYFCASSWTSGVYNEQFFGPGTRLTVL.